Listed here is a single T cell receptor (beta chain). Its target is not known. This specimen comes from a study of shared clonotypes between healthy human individuals. Method: immunoSEQ multiplex PCR; TCRdb's copy keeps in-frame clones and lacks some. The sample holds around 2.3 million clones, roughly 95% seen once. The CDR3 runs 13 residues. CDR1 and CDR2 from the germline V gene are SGHRS and YFSETQ. V was shortened by 7 bases and J by 1 base, with 11 bases between the two germline ends. Regarding the study as a whole: Sequencing depth was predicted to influence how clonotypes are shared among donors. Sampling involved blood alone; tissue repertoires likely differ.

Sequenced sample: naive CD4+ T cells sorted from blood. As to subset: CD45RA+ positively selected. The chain has TRBV5-1 and TRBJ2-5, with D possibly called TRBD1 or TRBD2 (5 bases each). This clonotype originated in a man aged 18 to 30 in good health. CDR3 amino acids: CASAWGSQETQYF. In DNA, the CDR3 is TGCGCCAGCGCTTGGGGGAGCCAAGAGACCCAGTACTTC.